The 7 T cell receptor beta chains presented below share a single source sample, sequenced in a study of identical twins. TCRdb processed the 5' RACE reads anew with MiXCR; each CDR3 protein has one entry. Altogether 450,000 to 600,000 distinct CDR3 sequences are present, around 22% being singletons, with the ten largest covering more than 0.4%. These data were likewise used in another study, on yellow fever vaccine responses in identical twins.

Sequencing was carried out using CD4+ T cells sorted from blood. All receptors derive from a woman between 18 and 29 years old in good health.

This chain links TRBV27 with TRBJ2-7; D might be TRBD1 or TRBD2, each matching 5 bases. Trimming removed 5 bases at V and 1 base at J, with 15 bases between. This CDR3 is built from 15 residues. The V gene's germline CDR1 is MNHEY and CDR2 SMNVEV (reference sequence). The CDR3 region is CASSPPRDGSYEQYV. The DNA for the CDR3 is TGTGCCAGCAGTCCCCCCCGGGACGGATCCTACGAGCAGTACGTC.

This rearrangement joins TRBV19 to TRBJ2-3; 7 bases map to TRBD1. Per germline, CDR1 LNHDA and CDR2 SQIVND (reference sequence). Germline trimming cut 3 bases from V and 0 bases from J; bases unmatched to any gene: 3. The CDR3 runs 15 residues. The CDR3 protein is CASSIPGQSTDTQYF. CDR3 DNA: TGTGCCAGTAGTATTCCGGGACAGAGCACAGATACGCAGTATTTT.

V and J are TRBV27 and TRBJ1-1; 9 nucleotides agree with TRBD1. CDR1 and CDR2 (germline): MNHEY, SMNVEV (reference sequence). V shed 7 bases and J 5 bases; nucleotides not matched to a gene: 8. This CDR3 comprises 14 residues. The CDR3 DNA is TGTGCCAGCACGATAGGGACAGGGTATACTGAAGCTTTCTTT. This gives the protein CASTIGTGYTEAFF.

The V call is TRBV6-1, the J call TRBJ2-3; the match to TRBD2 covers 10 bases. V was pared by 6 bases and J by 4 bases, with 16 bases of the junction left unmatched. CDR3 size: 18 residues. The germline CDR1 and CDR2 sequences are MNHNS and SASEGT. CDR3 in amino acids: CASRSSPTGLAYPDTQYF. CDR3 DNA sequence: TGTGCCAGCAGGTCCAGCCCAACGGGACTAGCGTACCCAGATACGCAGTATTTT.

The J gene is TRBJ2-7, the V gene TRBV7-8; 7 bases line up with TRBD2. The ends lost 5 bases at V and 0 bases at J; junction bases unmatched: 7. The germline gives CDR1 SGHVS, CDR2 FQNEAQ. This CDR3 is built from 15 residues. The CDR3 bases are TGTGCCAGCAGCCAGGGAGGGTCCAACTCCTACGAGCAGTACGTC. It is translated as CASSQGGSNSYEQYV.

The CDR3 DNA is TGTGCCAGCAGCTTAGAACGGTTCCGCGGTTCACCCCTCCACTTT. The encoded protein is CASSLERFRGSPLHF. The V and J genes are TRBV11-2 and TRBJ1-6; D is unresolved. The V and J ends lost 0 bases and 9 bases respectively, with 12 bases between them. Germline V gene lookup returns CDR1 SGHAT and CDR2 FQNNGV. This CDR3 contains 15 residues.

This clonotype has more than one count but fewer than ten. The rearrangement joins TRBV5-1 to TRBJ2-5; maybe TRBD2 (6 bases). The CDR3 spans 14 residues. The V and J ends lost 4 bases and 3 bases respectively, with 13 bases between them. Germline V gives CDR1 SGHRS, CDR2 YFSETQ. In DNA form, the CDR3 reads TGCGCCAGCAGCCCTCTGGGGGGAAAAGAGACCCAGTACTTC. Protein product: CASSPLGGKETQYF.